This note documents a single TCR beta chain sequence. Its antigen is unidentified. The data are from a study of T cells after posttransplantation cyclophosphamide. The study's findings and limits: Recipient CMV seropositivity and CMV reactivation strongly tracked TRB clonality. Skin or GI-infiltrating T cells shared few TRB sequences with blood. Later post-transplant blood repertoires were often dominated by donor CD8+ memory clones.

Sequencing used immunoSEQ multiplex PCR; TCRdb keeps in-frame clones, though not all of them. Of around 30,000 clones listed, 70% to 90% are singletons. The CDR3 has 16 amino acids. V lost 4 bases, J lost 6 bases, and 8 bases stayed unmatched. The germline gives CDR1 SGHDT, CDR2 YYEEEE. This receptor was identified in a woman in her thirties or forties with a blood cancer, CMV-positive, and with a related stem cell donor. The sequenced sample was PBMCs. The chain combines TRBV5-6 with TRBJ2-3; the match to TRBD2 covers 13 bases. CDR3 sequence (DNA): TGTGCCAGCAGCGGGGAGACTAGCGGGGGGCCGGATACGCAGTATTTT. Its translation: CASSGETSGGPDTQYF.